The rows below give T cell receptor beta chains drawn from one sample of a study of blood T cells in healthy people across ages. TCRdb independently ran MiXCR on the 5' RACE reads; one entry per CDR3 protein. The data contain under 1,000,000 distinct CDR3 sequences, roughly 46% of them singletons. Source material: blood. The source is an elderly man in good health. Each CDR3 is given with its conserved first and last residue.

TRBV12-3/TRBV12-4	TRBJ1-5	CASSQRAGNGQPQHF
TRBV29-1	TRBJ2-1	CSVTGQSLYNEQFF
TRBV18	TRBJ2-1	CASSQTGTGGTNEQFF
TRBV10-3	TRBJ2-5	CAISRQGGAETQYF
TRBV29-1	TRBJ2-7	CSVLGGGRSYEQYF
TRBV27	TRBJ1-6	CASGPNRKNSPLHF
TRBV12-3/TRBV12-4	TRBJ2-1	CASSYGTGGGNEQFF
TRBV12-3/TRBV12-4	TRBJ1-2	CASSPGRNGYTF
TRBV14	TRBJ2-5	CASSQEFGQWETQYF
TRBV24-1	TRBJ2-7	CATSDFQTTSGRAFEQYF
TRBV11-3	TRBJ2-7	CASSSVAGGTNEQYF
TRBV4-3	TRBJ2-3	CASSQEVTTGGIPDTQYF
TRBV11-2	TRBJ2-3	CASSPSTSSDTQYF
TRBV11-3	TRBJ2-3	CASSHGLAGGGGTDTQYF
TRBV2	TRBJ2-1	CVSSSQTSYNEQFF
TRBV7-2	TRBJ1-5	CACSPYRPRTLLSSNQPQHF
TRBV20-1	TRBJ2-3	CSASGPVEGTDTQYF
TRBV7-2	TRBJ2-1	CASSLAAGINEQFF
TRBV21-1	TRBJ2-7	CAGGMGRLLSEQYF
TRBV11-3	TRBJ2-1	CASSLDGRNNEQFF
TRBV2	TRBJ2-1	CASTGTRNEQFF
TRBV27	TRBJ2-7	CASRDRGIHYEQYF
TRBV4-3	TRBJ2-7	CASSQALASYEQYF
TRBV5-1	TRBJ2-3	CASTKTYAGGPSSTDTRYF
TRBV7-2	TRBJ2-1	CATTRDRGKDEQFF
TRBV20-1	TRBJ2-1	CSARIAVSEQFF
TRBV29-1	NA	CSVVYSGPDTHYEQYF
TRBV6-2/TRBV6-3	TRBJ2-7	CASSSTTYEQYF
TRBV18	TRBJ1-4	CASSPATTNEKLFF
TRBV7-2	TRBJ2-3	CASTRTSGSGNTQYF
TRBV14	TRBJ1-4	CASSRGNEKLFF
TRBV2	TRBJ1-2	CASSELSNYGYTF
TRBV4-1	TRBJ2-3	CASSQQASVESRDTQYF
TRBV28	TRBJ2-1	CASSGQRIGSSYNEQFF
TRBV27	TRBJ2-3	CASWRAGLYPDTQYF
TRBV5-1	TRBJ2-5	CASRRELQETQYF
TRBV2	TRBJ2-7	CASSAPLAGVVYEQYF
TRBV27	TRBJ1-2	CASSLTGAAFLLYGYTF
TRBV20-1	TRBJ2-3	CSARVGRGTDTRYF
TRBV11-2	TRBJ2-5	CASSWTSGGIGETQYF
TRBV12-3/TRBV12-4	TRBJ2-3	CASTMRDTQYF
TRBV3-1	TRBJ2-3	CASSQEAGVRQYF
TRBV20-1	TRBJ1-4	CSAADRGLEKLFF
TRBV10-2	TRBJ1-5	CASGQGGINQPQHF
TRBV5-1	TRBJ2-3	CASSLGDLRTDTQYF
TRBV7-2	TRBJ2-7	CASSGLASYEQYF
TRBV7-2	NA	CASSKGTSRSYNEQYF
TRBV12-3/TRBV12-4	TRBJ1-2	CATHGGYGYTF
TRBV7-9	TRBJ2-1	CASSLGVGTYNEQFF
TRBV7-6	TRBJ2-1	CASSPGVVGNEQFF
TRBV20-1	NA	CSARTGTGGSLYEQYF
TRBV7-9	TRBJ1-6	CASSPPSLALHF
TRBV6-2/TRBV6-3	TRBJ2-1	CASSYRGPSYNEQFF
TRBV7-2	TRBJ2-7	CASSQGQGALEQYF
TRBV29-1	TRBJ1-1	CSVATGGRDTEAFF
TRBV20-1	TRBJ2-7	CSARDQRETDSYEQYF
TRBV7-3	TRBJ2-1	CASSPYLGSPEQFF